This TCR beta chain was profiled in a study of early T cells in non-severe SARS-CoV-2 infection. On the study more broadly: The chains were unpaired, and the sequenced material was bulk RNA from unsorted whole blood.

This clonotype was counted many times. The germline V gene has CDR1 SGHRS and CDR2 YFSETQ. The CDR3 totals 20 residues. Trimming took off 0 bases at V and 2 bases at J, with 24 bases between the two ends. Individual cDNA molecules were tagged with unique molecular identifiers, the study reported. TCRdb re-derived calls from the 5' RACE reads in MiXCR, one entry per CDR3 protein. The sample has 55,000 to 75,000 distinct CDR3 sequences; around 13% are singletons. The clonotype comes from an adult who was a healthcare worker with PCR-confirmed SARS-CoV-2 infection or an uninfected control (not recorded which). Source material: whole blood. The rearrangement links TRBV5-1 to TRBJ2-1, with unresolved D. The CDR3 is CASSLGPGLPPKVTYNEQFF. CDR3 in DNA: TGCGCCAGCAGCTTGGGTCCTGGGCTTCCTCCCAAAGTAACCTACAATGAGCAGTTCTTC.